These 9 T cell receptor beta chains share one sample of origin, sequenced in a study of blood T cells in healthy people across ages. Alongside a J-beta primer mix, a sample-barcoded 5' primer served in a second PCR lasting about 6 to 11 cycles. TCRdb re-called the 5' RACE reads through MiXCR, storing one row per CDR3 protein. The profile shows about 1.5 million distinct CDR3 sequences, roughly 43% of them singletons. Sequenced sample: blood. These receptors were obtained from a woman aged 18-29 years in good health.

This clonotype occurred a few times. The chain has TRBV25-1 and TRBJ2-7; the D gene is possibly TRBD1 (6 bases). The CDR3 extends over 13 amino acids. Germline V CDR1 and CDR2: MGHDK, SYGVNS. V lost 5 bases and J 3 bases, leaving 11 bases between the germline ends. CDR3 bases: TGTGCCAGCAGTCCTATAGGGGGCTACGAGCAGTACTTC. Its protein product is CASSPIGGYEQYF.

This clonotype was detected only once. V and J are TRBV29-1 and TRBJ2-5, with D possibly matching TRBD2 (6 bases). CDR1 SQVTM and CDR2 ANQGSEA come from the germline V gene. This CDR3 contains 12 residues. Trimming removed 6 bases at V and 9 bases at J, with 17 bases between. The CDR3 loop reads CSVLLASEAQYF. The CDR3 nucleotides are TGCAGCGTCCTACTAGCTTCGGAGGCCCAGTACTTC.

CDR3 sequence: CASSDHLGQVHEQYF. In DNA form, the CDR3 reads TGTGCCAGCAGTGACCACCTCGGACAGGTCCACGAGCAGTACTTC. The chain is built from TRBV25-1 and TRBJ2-5, with TRBD1 matching over 7 bases. The assigned J gene may be wrong: the sequence end matches TRBJ2-7 better. The CDR3 covers 15 residues. The V gene's germline CDR1 is MGHDK and CDR2 SYGVNS.

The V gene is TRBV4-3, the J gene TRBJ2-3, with D uncertain. Germline V CDR1 and CDR2: LGHNA, YSLEER. This CDR3 region has 13 residues. Deletions cut 1 base from V and 11 bases from J, with 13 bases between. The CDR3 nucleotides are TGCGCCAGCAGCCAAGTTGGCTTCCTAGGGCAGTATTTT. Its translation: CASSQVGFLGQYF.

About this clonotype: At one boundary the junction diverges from the germline segment, which might be a read error. This chain connects TRBV5-1 to TRBJ2-1; 7 bases align to TRBD1. The CDR3 has 16 amino acids. Germline loops: CDR1 SGHRS, CDR2 YFSETQ. CDR3 protein: CASSTTTGTPLNERFF. The CDR3 nucleotides read TGCGCCAGCAGCACGACGACAGGGACGCCGCTCAATGAGCGGTTCTTC.

This rearrangement joins TRBV3-1 to TRBJ2-3, with D uncertain. Germline CDR1 is LGHDT and CDR2 is YNNKEL (reference sequence). V lost 3 bases and J lost 4, with 8 bases in between. The CDR3 is 13 residues long. CDR3 coding DNA: TGTGCCAGCAGCCATTTTGGGTCAGATACGCAGTATTTT. Protein product: CASSHFGSDTQYF.

The CDR3 bases are TGTGCCAGCAGCTTACCACAGGGAGGCGAGCAGTACTTC. Translation: CASSLPQGGEQYF. The V call is TRBV7-9, the J call TRBJ2-4; possibly TRBD1 or TRBD2 for D (6 bases each). The J call may be wrong; the DNA end is better matched by TRBJ2-7. This CDR3 spans 13 amino acids. Germline-derived CDR1 and CDR2 are SEHNR and FQNEAQ (reference sequence).

The chain employs TRBV20-1 and TRBJ2-1; D is uncertain. This CDR3 has 15 amino acids. V lost 3 bases, J lost 8 bases, and 20 bases lay in between. From germline, CDR1 is DFQATT and CDR2 SNEGSKA (reference sequence). CDR3 amino acids: CSASRRRGDGDEQFF. Written as DNA, the CDR3 is TGCAGTGCTAGTAGGCGGCGAGGAGATGGGGATGAGCAGTTCTTC.

The gene calls are TRBV7-2 and TRBJ1-4; weak D call: TRBD1 (6 bases). Germline CDR1 is SGHTA and CDR2 is FQGNSA. The CDR3 runs to 15 residues. V lost 5 bases to trimming and J lost 5 bases, with 15 bases between them. The CDR3 reads CASSQRGIANEKLFF. Written as DNA, the CDR3 is TGTGCCAGCAGCCAAAGGGGGATCGCAAATGAAAAACTGTTTTTT.